This TCR beta chain was sequenced for a study of blood T cell repertoires in COVID-19. The age range of participants was about 18 to 100 years, with residence in fewer than 25 US areas. Sequencing was performed with immunoSEQ multiplex PCR; in TCRdb, only in-frame clones are kept and a portion is missing. Here the sample spans about 300,000 clones, 85% to 90% being singletons. The CDR3 extends over 14 amino acids. The V end lost 0 bases, the J end lost 4 bases, and 9 bases lay between the germline ends. Germline CDR1 reads LNHDA; CDR2 reads SQIVND (reference sequence). The genes are TRBV19 and TRBJ1-2; no clear D gene. The material sequenced was PBMCs or T cells enriched from blood (not recorded which). The clonotype comes from a young man who had recovered from COVID-19. The chain's CDR3 is CASSIDPRLYGYTF. CDR3 bases: TGTGCCAGTAGTATAGATCCCAGACTCTATGGCTACACCTTC.